This T cell receptor (beta chain) originates from a study of blood T cell repertoires in COVID-19. There are a few counts of this clone. Authors' methods: Amplifying reference gene primers gave estimates of nucleated cell counts. Produced via immunoSEQ multiplex PCR; TCRdb's table is partial and in-frame only. D and trimming were read from the DNA, whereas the V and J calls and clone size are those reported in that table. The sample records around 100,000 clones, roughly nine tenths being singletons. CDR3 length equals 17 residues. Losses at the gene ends were 4 bases for V and 0 bases for J; bases not matched to a gene: 8. CDR1 is SGHRS, CDR2 YFSETQ, per germline.

Sequencing was carried out using peripheral blood. The chain carries TRBV5-1 and TRBJ1-3; 9 positions match TRBD1. This sequence originates from a man aged 50-60 years with acute or convalescent COVID-19. CDR3 sequence reads: CASSLGGQGNSGNTIYF. The CDR3 DNA reads TGCGCCAGCAGCCTAGGGGGACAGGGAAACTCTGGAAACACCATATATTTT.